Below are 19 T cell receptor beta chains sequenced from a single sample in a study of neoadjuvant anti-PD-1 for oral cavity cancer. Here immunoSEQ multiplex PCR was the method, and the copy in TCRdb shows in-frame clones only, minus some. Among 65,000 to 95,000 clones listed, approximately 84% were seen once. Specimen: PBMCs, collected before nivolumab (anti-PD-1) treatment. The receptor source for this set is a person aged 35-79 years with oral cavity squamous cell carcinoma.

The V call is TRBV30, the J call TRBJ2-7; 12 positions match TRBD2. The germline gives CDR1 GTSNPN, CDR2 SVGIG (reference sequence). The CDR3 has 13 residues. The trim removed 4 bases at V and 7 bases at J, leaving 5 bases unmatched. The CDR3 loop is CAWTGLAGREQYF. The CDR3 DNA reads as TGTGCCTGGACCGGACTAGCGGGACGGGAGCAGTACTTC.

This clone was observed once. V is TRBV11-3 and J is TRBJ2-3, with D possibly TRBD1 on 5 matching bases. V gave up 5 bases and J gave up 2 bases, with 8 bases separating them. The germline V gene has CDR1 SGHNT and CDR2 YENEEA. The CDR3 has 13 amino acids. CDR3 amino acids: CASSPQATDTQYF. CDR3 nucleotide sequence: TGTGCCAGCAGCCCACAGGCCACAGATACGCAGTATTTT.

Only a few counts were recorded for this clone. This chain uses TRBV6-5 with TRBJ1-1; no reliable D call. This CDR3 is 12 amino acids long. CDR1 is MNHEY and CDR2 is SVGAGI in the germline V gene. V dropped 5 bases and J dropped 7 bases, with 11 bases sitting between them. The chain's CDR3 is CASSDNPDEAFF. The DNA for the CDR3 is TGTGCCAGCAGTGACAACCCAGATGAAGCTTTCTTT.

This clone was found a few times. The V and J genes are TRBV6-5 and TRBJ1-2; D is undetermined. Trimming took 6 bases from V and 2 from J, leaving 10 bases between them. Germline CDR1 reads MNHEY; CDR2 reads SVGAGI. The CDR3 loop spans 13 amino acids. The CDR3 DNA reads TGTGCCAGCAGCCGCGAGGACAACTATGGCTACACCTTC. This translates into CASSREDNYGYTF.

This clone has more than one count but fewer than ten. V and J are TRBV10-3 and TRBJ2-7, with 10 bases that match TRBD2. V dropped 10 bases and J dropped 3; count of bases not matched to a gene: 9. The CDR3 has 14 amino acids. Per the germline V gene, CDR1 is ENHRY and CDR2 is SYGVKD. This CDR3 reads CATEEASGSYEQYF. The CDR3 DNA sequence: TGTGCCACCGAGGAGGCTAGCGGGAGCTACGAGCAGTACTTC.

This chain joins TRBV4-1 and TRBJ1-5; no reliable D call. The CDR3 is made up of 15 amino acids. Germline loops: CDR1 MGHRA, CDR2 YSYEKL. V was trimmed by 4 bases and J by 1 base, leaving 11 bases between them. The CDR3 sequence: CASSLHWESNQPQHF. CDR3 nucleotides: TGCGCCAGCAGCCTCCACTGGGAAAGCAATCAGCCCCAGCATTTT.

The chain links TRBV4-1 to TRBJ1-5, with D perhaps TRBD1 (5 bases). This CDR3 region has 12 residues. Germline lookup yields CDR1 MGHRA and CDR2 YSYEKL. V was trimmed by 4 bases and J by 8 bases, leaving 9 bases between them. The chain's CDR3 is CASSRTGEPQHF. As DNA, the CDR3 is TGCGCCAGCAGCCGAACGGGGGAGCCCCAGCATTTT.

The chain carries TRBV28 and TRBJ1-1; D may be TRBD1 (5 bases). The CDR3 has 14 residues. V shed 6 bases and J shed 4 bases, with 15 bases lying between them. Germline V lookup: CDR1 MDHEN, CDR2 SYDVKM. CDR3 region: CASSRTPPGTEAFF. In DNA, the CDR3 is TGTGCCAGCAGCCGGACACCGCCTGGCACTGAAGCTTTCTTT.

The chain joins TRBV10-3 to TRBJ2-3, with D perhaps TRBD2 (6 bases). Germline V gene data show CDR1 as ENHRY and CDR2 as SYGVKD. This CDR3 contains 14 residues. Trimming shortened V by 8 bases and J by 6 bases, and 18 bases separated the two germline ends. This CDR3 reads CAIRDLNSLDTQYF. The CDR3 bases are TGTGCCATCCGGGACTTAAACTCACTCGATACGCAGTATTTT.

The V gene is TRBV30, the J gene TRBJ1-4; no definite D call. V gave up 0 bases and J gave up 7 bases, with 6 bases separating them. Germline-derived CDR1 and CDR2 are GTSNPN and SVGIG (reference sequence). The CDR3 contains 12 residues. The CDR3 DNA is TGTGCCTGGAGTGTATCCCCTGAAAAACTGTTTTTT. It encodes CAWSVSPEKLFF. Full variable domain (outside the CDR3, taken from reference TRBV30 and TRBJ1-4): SQTIHQWPATLVQPVGSPLSLECTVEGTSNPNLYWYRQAAGRGLQLLFYSVGIGQISSEVPQNLSASRPQDRQFILSSKKLLLSDSGFYLCAWSVSPEKLFFGSGTQLSVL.

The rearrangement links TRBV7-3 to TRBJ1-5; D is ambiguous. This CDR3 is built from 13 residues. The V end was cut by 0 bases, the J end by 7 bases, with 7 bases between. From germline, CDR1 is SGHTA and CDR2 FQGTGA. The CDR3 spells CASSLTVAQPQHF. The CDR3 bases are TGTGCCAGCAGCTTAACGGTGGCCCAGCCCCAGCATTTT.

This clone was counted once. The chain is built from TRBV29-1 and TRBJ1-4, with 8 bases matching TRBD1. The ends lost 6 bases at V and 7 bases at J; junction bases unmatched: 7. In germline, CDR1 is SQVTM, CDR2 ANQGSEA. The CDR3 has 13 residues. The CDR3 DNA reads TGCAGCGTCGCAGGGGGCGGGGGTGAAAAACTGTTTTTT. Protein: CSVAGGGGEKLFF.

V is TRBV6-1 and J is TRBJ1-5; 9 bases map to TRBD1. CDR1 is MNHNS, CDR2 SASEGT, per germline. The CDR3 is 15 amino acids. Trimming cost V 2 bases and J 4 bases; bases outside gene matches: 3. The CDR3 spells CASSEWGQGNQPQHF. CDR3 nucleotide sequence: TGTGCCAGCAGTGAATGGGGACAGGGAAATCAGCCCCAGCATTTT.

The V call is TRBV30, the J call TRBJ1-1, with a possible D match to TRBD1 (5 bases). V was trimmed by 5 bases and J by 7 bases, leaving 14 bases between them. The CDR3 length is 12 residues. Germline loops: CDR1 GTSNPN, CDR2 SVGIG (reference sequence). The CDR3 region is CAWDTTGGEAFF. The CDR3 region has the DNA TGTGCCTGGGACACAACGGGGGGTGAAGCTTTCTTT.

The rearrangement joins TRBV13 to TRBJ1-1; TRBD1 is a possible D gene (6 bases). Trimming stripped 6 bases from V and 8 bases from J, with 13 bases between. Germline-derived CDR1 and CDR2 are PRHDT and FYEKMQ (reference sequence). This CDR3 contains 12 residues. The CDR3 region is CASRPRQAEAFF. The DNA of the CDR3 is TGTGCCAGCAGACCTAGACAGGCCGAAGCTTTCTTT.

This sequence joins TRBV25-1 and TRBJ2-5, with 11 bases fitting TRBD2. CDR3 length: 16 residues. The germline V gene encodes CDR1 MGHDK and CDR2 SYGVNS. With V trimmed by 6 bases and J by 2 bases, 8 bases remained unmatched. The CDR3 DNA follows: TGTGCCAGCAGGTTAGGACTAGCGGGCGTGCAAGAGACCCAGTACTTC. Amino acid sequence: CASRLGLAGVQETQYF. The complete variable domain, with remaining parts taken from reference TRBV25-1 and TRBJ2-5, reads EADIYQTPRYLVIGTGKKITLECSQTMGHDKMYWYQQDPGMELHLIHYSYGVNSTEKGDLSSESTVSRIRTEHFPLTLESARPSHTSQYLCASRLGLAGVQETQYFGPGTRLLVL.

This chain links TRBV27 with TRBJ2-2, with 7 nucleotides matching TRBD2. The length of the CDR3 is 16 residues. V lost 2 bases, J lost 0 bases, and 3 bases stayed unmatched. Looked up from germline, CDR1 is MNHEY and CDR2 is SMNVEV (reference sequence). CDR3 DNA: TGTGCCAGCAGTTTAAGTCTAGCGGCGAACACCGGGGAGCTGTTTTTT. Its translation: CASSLSLAANTGELFF.

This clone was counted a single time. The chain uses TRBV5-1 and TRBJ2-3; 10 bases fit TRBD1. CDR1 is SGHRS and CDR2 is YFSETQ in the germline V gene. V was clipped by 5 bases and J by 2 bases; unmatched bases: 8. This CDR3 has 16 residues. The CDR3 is CASRATGGGTTDTQYF. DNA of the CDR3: TGCGCCAGCAGGGCGACAGGGGGCGGGACCACAGATACGCAGTATTTT.

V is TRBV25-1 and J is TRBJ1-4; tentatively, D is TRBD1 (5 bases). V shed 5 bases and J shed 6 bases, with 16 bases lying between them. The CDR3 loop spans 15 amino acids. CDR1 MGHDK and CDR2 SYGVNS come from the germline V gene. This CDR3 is CASSPLVGRDEKLFF. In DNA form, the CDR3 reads TGTGCCAGCAGTCCCCTGGTGGGACGTGATGAAAAACTGTTTTTT.